The rows below give T cell receptor beta chains drawn from one sample of a study of human T cells and chemical hapten exposure. TCRdb fed the RACE reads into MiXCR, producing one record per CDR3 protein. Among some 120,000 distinct CDR3 sequences, 9% to 10% were seen once, and the ten largest hold 1.5% to 2%. The sequencing sample was made of whole blood. These receptors were collected from a male donor in good health. Some clones in this sample may be carry-over from other donors' samples. Both conserved end residues are part of each CDR3. The D gene is left open where the match is weak. Some rows mark clone size as missing; the rest say once, few, many or name a class of expanded clone.

CDR3nt,CDR3aa,d_gene,abundance,j_gene,v_gene
TGCAGTGCTAGACCCCGTTCCTTAAGGGGGGGAGATACGCAGTATTTT,CSARPRSLRGGDTQYF,NA,many,TRBJ2-3,TRBV20-1
TGTGCCAGCAGCGACAGGGCGTTCGAGACCCAGTACTTC,CASSDRAFETQYF,TRBD1,many,TRBJ2-5,TRBV7-9
TGTGCCAGCAGCTTTCCCCCTATACTAGCGGGTGCCTCCTACGAGCAGTACTTC,CASSFPPILAGASYEQYF,TRBD2,NA,TRBJ2-7,TRBV7-9
TGTGCCAGCAGCCCCCAGGGGGCCTACTATGGCTACACCTTC,CASSPQGAYYGYTF,TRBD1,few,TRBJ1-2,TRBV13
TGCAGTGCAGATGGGACTAGTTCCCCCTACGAGCAGTACTTC,CSADGTSSPYEQYF,TRBD2,few,TRBJ2-7,TRBV20-1
TGTGCCAGCAGCTTAAAGGGGGCGCGGGAAAAACTGTTTTTT,CASSLKGAREKLFF,TRBD1,NA,TRBJ1-4,TRBV7-9
TGCAGTGCCAGAGGGGTGGGAGGTGACAATGAGCAGTTCTTC,CSARGVGGDNEQFF,NA,NA,TRBJ2-1,TRBV20-1
TGTGCCAGTAGTCCGCGGTCGAGAGGCCCCTACGAGCAGTACTTC,CASSPRSRGPYEQYF,NA,few,TRBJ2-7,TRBV19
TGTGCCAGCAGCGTCGACCCGAATAATTCACCCCTCCACTTT,CASSVDPNNSPLHF,NA,many,TRBJ1-6,TRBV7-9
TGCGCCAGCAGCTTGGTCAAGCCTCCCACAGATACGCAGTATTTT,CASSLVKPPTDTQYF,NA,many,TRBJ2-3,TRBV5-1
TGCGCCAGCAGCCCCAGGGTTTCGGATCAGCCCCAGCATTTT,CASSPRVSDQPQHF,NA,many,TRBJ1-5,TRBV4-3
TGTGCCAGCAGCGCCCCGGGCCTCGTCTCCCATCGTGGCTACACCTTC,CASSAPGLVSHRGYTF,NA,NA,TRBJ1-2,TRBV9
TGTGCCAGCAGTGCCCAGGGGTCGCATAGAAACAATGAGCAGTTCTTC,CASSAQGSHRNNEQFF,NA,few,TRBJ2-1,TRBV6-6
TGTGCCAGCAGTGAACTGGGGACAGAATACTACGAGCAGTACTTC,CASSELGTEYYEQYF,TRBD1,NA,TRBJ2-7,TRBV6-1
TGTGCCAGCAGCTTTTACCTGGACGGACAGATAAGACGTAAGAGCTACACCTTC,CASSFYLDGQIRRKSYTF,NA,NA,TRBJ1-2,TRBV7-9
TGCGCCAGCAGCCAAGATCGGGTTGTGGGGGATACGCAGTATTTT,CASSQDRVVGDTQYF,NA,NA,TRBJ2-3,TRBV4-3
TGTGCCAGCAGCCCCACAGGGCTTAATGAAAAACTGTTTTTT,CASSPTGLNEKLFF,NA,many,TRBJ1-4,TRBV6-2/TRBV6-3
TGTGCCAGCAGTAAACGGGAAACCGGGGAGCTGTTTTTT,CASSKRETGELFF,NA,NA,TRBJ2-2,TRBV11-3
TGTGCCTGGAGTAGGGGGTTAGGAAACACTGAAGCTTTCTTT,CAWSRGLGNTEAFF,NA,NA,TRBJ1-1,TRBV30
TGTGCCAGCAGCTTGGAGGGAGGAAGGGGGCCCTCCTACAATGAGCAGTTCTTC,CASSLEGGRGPSYNEQFF,NA,many,TRBJ2-1,TRBV5-8
TGTGCCAGCAGTGAAACACAGGGAGGCTACGAGCAGTACTTC,CASSETQGGYEQYF,NA,few,TRBJ2-7,TRBV2
TGTGCCAGCAGTTCCTCGCTTAAGAGCTCCTACGAGCAGTACTTC,CASSSSLKSSYEQYF,NA,many,TRBJ2-7,TRBV12-3/TRBV12-4
TGTGCCAGCATGGGAACAAATGAAAAACTGTTTTTT,CASMGTNEKLFF,NA,few,TRBJ1-4,TRBV14
TGTGCCATCAGTGACCCGGGACAGATACTAGCGGGGAACTACAATGAGCAGTTCTTC,CAISDPGQILAGNYNEQFF,TRBD2,NA,TRBJ2-1,TRBV10-3
TGCGCCAGCAGCCTTAGTCCCGGGACCACTGAAGCTTTCTTT,CASSLSPGTTEAFF,NA,few,TRBJ1-1,TRBV4-3
TGTGCCAGCAGTTACTCCGGACAGGGGGACCTCTACGAGCAGTACTTC,CASSYSGQGDLYEQYF,TRBD1,NA,TRBJ2-7,TRBV6-2/TRBV6-3
TGCAGCGTTGAGGTTTGGGGGGCCGGGGACAATGAGCAGTTCTTC,CSVEVWGAGDNEQFF,NA,NA,TRBJ2-1,TRBV29-1
TGTGCCAGCAGTCCCTTGGGGCAAGCGAACACCGGGGAGCTGTTTTTT,CASSPLGQANTGELFF,NA,few,TRBJ2-2,TRBV12-3/TRBV12-4
TGCAGCGTTGAAGGACCGGGACAGGGTCTGGGGAACGAGCAGTACTTC,CSVEGPGQGLGNEQYF,TRBD1,many,TRBJ2-7,TRBV29-1
TGTGCCAGCAGCGAGGGGGCTAATGAAAAACTGTTTTTT,CASSEGANEKLFF,NA,few,TRBJ1-4,TRBV5-4